One sample yielded the 5 T cell receptor beta chains listed below, sequenced in a study of shared clonotypes between healthy human individuals. TCRdb keeps only in-frame clones here, not all; method: immunoSEQ multiplex PCR. In the table there are some 2,500,000 clones, approximately 93% of which are singletons. Material for sequencing was naive CD4+ T cells from PBMCs. This sample's subset: CD45RA+ positively selected. These receptors were collected from a young man in good health. Some clones in this sample may be carry-over from other donors' samples.

This chain uses TRBV9 with TRBJ2-3; the D gene is possibly TRBD1 (5 bases). This CDR3 is built from 13 residues. Looked up from germline, CDR1 is SGDLS and CDR2 is YYNGEE. Trimming left V 1 base short and J 6 bases short, with 9 bases between. Here the CDR3 reads CASSVYQGDTQYF. The CDR3 DNA reads TGTGCCAGCAGCGTATACCAGGGTGATACGCAGTATTTT.

This chain joins TRBV15 and TRBJ2-6; D remains unclear. There are 15 residues in the CDR3. Germline CDR1 and CDR2: LNHNV and YYDKDF (reference sequence). Trimming left V 1 base short and J 3 bases short, with 7 bases between. The CDR3 loop reads CATSRGEFGANVLTF. In nucleotides, the CDR3 is TGTGCCACCAGCAGAGGCGAGTTTGGGGCCAACGTCCTGACTTTC.

The genes are TRBV5-1 and TRBJ2-7; TRBD2 matches at 11 bases. The trim removed 3 bases at V and 7 bases at J, leaving 3 bases unmatched. Germline V gives CDR1 SGHRS, CDR2 YFSETQ. The CDR3 runs 13 residues. CDR3 residues: CASSWGLAEEQYF. CDR3 nucleotide sequence: TGCGCCAGCAGCTGGGGACTAGCGGAAGAGCAGTACTTC.

The chain couples TRBV30 to TRBJ1-2; D is possibly TRBD1 (5 bases). Trimming shortened V by 5 bases and J by 4 bases, and 14 bases separated the two germline ends. The CDR3 is made up of 13 amino acids. Germline V gene lookup returns CDR1 GTSNPN and CDR2 SVGIG (reference sequence). In DNA, the CDR3 is TGTGCCTGGGCCACCGGGGCCCTCTATGGCTACACCTTC. Translated: CAWATGALYGYTF. Using reference TRBV30 and TRBJ1-2 for the parts outside the CDR3, the full variable domain is SQTIHQWPATLVQPVGSPLSLECTVEGTSNPNLYWYRQAAGRGLQLLFYSVGIGQISSEVPQNLSASRPQDRQFILSSKKLLLSDSGFYLCAWATGALYGYTFGSGTRLTVV.

Notes on this clone: Other DNA sequences in this specimen translate into the identical CDR3. The chain joins TRBV5-1 to TRBJ2-5, with TRBD2 matching over 9 bases. Germline V gene sequence: CDR1 SGHRS, CDR2 YFSETQ. With 0 bases clipped from V and 3 bases from J, the junction kept 0 bases outside the gene matches. CDR3 length equals 14 residues. CDR3 loop: CASSLVAGEETQYF. DNA of the CDR3: TGCGCCAGCAGCTTGGTAGCGGGGGAAGAGACCCAGTACTTC.